A single T cell receptor beta chain is shown here with its context. Its target is not known. This specimen belongs to a study of human T cells and chemical hapten exposure. Study-wide points: Expanded TCRs created a significantly greater count of big CDR3 similarity clusters than controls did. Following DPC sensitization, TCRs present above 1 in 1000 frequency showed no change.

Time point described: patch test 1, 2 weeks after DPC sensitization. The treatment: therapeutic diphenylcyclopropenone sensitization with weekly scalp DPC. Samples of blood were obtained prior to the application of each patch test. In the authors' methods: The median was roughly 95,000 TCRs per sample, ranging 23,224 to 690,600. MiXCR was run by TCRdb on the RACE reads, yielding one entry per CDR3 protein. The V and J calls and clone size are TCRdb's, not the authors'. In the table there are 150,000 to 200,000 distinct CDR3 sequences, approximately 20% of which are singletons. This CDR3 spans 16 amino acids. CDR1 SGDLS and CDR2 YYNGEE come from the germline V gene. The V gene end was trimmed by 0 bases and the J gene end by 4 bases; junction bases not matched to a gene: 4.

The chain recombines TRBV9 with TRBJ2-2; 9 bases line up with TRBD2. Sequencing was performed on whole blood, taken in connection with sensitization to the hapten diphenylcyclopropenone (DPC). This TCR was sampled from a woman between 45 and 60 years old with alopecia areata. Some clones in this sample may be carry-over from other donors' samples. CDR3: CASSVGPAGGTGELFF. As DNA, the CDR3 is TGTGCCAGCAGCGTAGGTCCAGCGGGAGGCACCGGGGAGCTGTTTTTT.